Following are 8 T cell receptor beta chains from one sample sequenced in a study of Ad26.COV2.S vaccination and SARS-CoV-2 variants. Described treatment: about 20 received Ad26.COV2.S at low or high dose, single or two shots; about 5 received placebo; per-sample allocation not given. Specimens were obtained on day 63 following the first vaccine or placebo injection. Clones were read by immunoSEQ multiplex PCR, and TCRdb kept only the in-frame ones, dropping some. The sample lists about 450,000 clones, about 91% seen once, with over 2% in the top ten. The input for sequencing was peripheral blood, taken in a trial of Ad26.COV2.S vaccine versus placebo. Receptor source: a person between 18 and 65 years old who received the Ad26.COV2.S COVID-19 vaccine or a placebo.

The V gene is TRBV4-3, the J gene TRBJ1-2; unclear D gene. Germline lookup yields CDR1 LGHNA and CDR2 YSLEER. V gave up 1 base and J gave up 2 bases, with 8 bases separating them. This CDR3 contains 14 residues. The CDR3 here is CASSQVPENYGYTF. The CDR3 DNA sequence: TGCGCCAGCAGCCAAGTTCCGGAAAACTATGGCTACACCTTC.

This chain connects TRBV29-1 to TRBJ2-3; D may correspond to TRBD1 or TRBD2 (5 bases each). Germline assignment: CDR1 SQVTM and CDR2 ANQGSEA. CDR3 length equals 15 residues. Deletions cut 5 bases from V and 4 bases from J, with 19 bases between. The CDR3, as DNA: TGCAGCGTTACCTGGTTGGCCTTGGGGGCAGATACGCAGTATTTT. Its protein product is CSVTWLALGADTQYF.

The DNA of the CDR3 is TGTGCCAGCAGTTACTCGAGAGAGGCGCTGAACACTGAAGCTTTCTTT. It yields the protein CASSYSREALNTEAFF. The chain is built from TRBV6-2 or TRBV6-3 and TRBJ1-1; D uncertain. V was shortened by 0 bases and J by 0 bases, with 11 bases between the two germline ends. From germline, CDR1 is MNHEY and CDR2 SVGEGT. The CDR3 runs to 16 residues.

On this clone: Other DNA sequences in the same sample also yield this CDR3. The chain recombines TRBV6-2 or TRBV6-3 with TRBJ1-5, with TRBD1 as a possible D gene (5 bases). Germline loops: CDR1 MNHEY, CDR2 SVGEGT. The CDR3 is 14 amino acids. V was shortened by 2 bases and J by 3 bases, with 8 bases between the two germline ends. The DNA for the CDR3 is TGTGCCAGCAGTTACCGGGGGTCCAATCAGCCCCAGCATTTT. Translated, it gives CASSYRGSNQPQHF.

The chain is built from TRBV28 and TRBJ2-7, with 7 bases matching TRBD1. Germline V gene sequence: CDR1 MDHEN, CDR2 SYDVKM. Trimming took 5 bases from V and 5 from J; bases not matched to a gene: 9. The CDR3 runs 14 residues. The CDR3: CASSTIQGWHEQYF. DNA for the CDR3: TGTGCCAGCAGTACGATACAGGGGTGGCACGAGCAGTACTTC.

Of note for this clone: Other DNA sequences in the same sample also yield this CDR3. The chain is built from TRBV18 and TRBJ2-6; D uncertain. Trimming stripped 1 base from V and 3 bases from J, with 1 base between. Germline assignment: CDR1 KGHSH and CDR2 LQKENI. This CDR3 region has 13 residues. DNA of the CDR3: TGTGCCAGCTCACCACTTGGGGCCAACGTCCTGACTTTC. Translation: CASSPLGANVLTF.

The chain uses TRBV12-5 and TRBJ1-1; unclear D gene. V was trimmed by 3 bases and J by 0 bases, leaving 8 bases between them. Per the germline V gene, CDR1 is LGHNT and CDR2 is FRNRAP. The CDR3 consists of 14 residues. The CDR3 spells CASGLGKMNTEAFF. The CDR3 bases are TGTGCTAGTGGTTTAGGCAAAATGAACACTGAAGCTTTCTTT. The full variable domain, in which reference TRBV12-5 and TRBJ1-1 provide the parts outside the CDR3, is DARVTQTPRHKVTEMGQEVTMRCQPILGHNTVFWYRQTMMQGLELLAYFRNRAPLDDSGMPKDRFSAEMPDATLATLKIQPSEPRDSAVYFCASGLGKMNTEAFFGQGTRLTVV.

This clone appeared a single time. Written as DNA, the CDR3 is TGTGCCAGCAGTTTCTGGGGCGGGAACACTGAAGCTTTCTTT. Amino acid sequence: CASSFWGGNTEAFF. The chain links TRBV28 to TRBJ1-1, with D perhaps matching TRBD1 (5 bases). The CDR3 totals 14 residues. Trimming cost V 3 bases and J 1 base, with 9 bases left between them. Germline CDR1 is MDHEN and CDR2 is SYDVKM. The complete variable domain, with remaining parts taken from reference TRBV28 and TRBJ1-1, reads DVKVTQSSRYLVKRTGEKVFLECVQDMDHENMFWYRQDPGLGLRLIYFSYDVKMKEKGDIPEGYSVSREKKERFSLILESASTNQTSMYLCASSFWGGNTEAFFGQGTRLTVV.